This T cell receptor beta chain emerged from a study of blood T cell repertoires in COVID-19. Background on the study: Samples of COVID-19 (acute and convalescent) were obtained from the United States, Italy and Spain.

The V gene lost 5 bases and the J gene lost 0 bases, with 13 bases spanning the gap. The V gene's germline CDR1 is MNHEY and CDR2 SVGAGI. This CDR3 has 15 residues. Assay used: immunoSEQ multiplex PCR; TCRdb lists only in-frame clones, some missing. The sample has 200,000 to 300,000 clones; 65% to 90% are singletons. The sequence was collected from a man aged 50 to 59 with COVID-19, enrolled during active disease. This chain joins TRBV6-5 and TRBJ1-1; no clear D. The sample comprised peripheral blood. CDR3 DNA: TGTGCCAGCAGTAAGCAGGTAGAGATGAACACTGAAGCTTTCTTT. It codes for CASSKQVEMNTEAFF.